Listed below are T cell receptor beta chains from one sample, sequenced in a study of Ad26.COV2.S vaccination and SARS-CoV-2 variants. Sequenced by immunoSEQ multiplex PCR; TCRdb stores in-frame clones only, minus some. Of a few hundred thousand clones in the sample, 90% are singletons; the top ten hold over 9%. Sequences were derived from peripheral blood, sampled in a trial of Ad26.COV2.S vaccine versus placebo. The receptors shown here come from a person aged 18-60 years who received the Ad26.COV2.S COVID-19 vaccine or a placebo. The CDR3 runs from the conserved cysteine through the conserved F or W. Fields, in order: D gene, J gene, V gene, clone size, CDR3 protein, CDR3 DNA. D genes are given only for firm matches. The size entry is marked missing in some rows and otherwise reads once, few, many or a size class.

TRBD1 TRBJ1-1 TRBV27 . CASRSQQGANTEAFF TGTGCCAGCAGATCTCAACAGGGGGCAAACACTGAAGCTTTCTTT
TRBD1 TRBJ2-7 TRBV19 . CASSARQGAPEQYF TGTGCCAGTAGCGCCCGACAGGGGGCTCCCGAGCAGTACTTC
. TRBJ1-1 TRBV5-1 . CASNLGANTEAFF TGCGCCAGCAACCTTGGGGCCAACACTGAAGCTTTCTTT
. TRBJ1-5 TRBV9 . CASSVVFGNSNQPQHF TGTGCCAGCAGCGTAGTTTTTGGGAATAGCAATCAGCCCCAGCATTTT
. TRBJ2-3 TRBV7-6 . CASSLGPGLGTDTQYF TGTGCCAGCAGCTTAGGGCCAGGGTTGGGCACAGATACGCAGTATTTT
TRBD2 TRBJ2-1 TRBV29-1 . CSALASGREDEQFF TGCAGCGCCCTAGCTAGCGGGAGGGAGGATGAGCAGTTCTTC
. TRBJ2-5 TRBV11-2 once CASSLEATAETQYF TGTGCCAGCAGCTTAGAGGCGACAGCGGAGACCCAGTACTTC
TRBD2 TRBJ2-1 TRBV25-1 . CASSELAGEGYNEQFF TGTGCCAGCAGTGAATTAGCGGGAGAGGGCTACAATGAGCAGTTCTTC
TRBD2 TRBJ2-7 TRBV6-2/TRBV6-3 . CASSYVLAGVEQYF TGTGCCAGCAGTTATGTACTAGCGGGAGTCGAGCAGTACTTC
TRBD2 TRBJ2-7 TRBV6-2/TRBV6-3 . CASSYWASGRIGSYEQYF TGTGCCAGCAGTTACTGGGCTAGCGGGAGGATTGGATCCTACGAGCAGTACTTC
TRBD1 TRBJ2-7 TRBV2 . CASSVGPLRQGWEQYF TGTGCCAGCAGTGTAGGACCGTTGCGACAGGGCTGGGAGCAGTACTTC
. TRBJ1-2 TRBV28 . CASSLAGNYGYTF TGTGCCAGCAGTTTAGCCGGGAACTATGGCTACACCTTC
. TRBJ2-7 TRBV27 . CASMAGFPYEQYF TGTGCCAGCATGGCGGGATTTCCCTACGAGCAGTACTTC
TRBD1 TRBJ2-7 TRBV10-1 . CASSRDSSYEQYF TGCGCCAGTAGCCGGGACAGTAGCTACGAGCAGTACTTC
. TRBJ1-5 TRBV1 . CTSSKGTGGSLNQPQHF TGCACCAGCAGCAAAGGGACAGGGGGCTCTTTGAATCAGCCCCAGCATTTT
TRBD2 TRBJ2-1 TRBV7-6 . CASSLVGLAGAGDEQFF TGTGCCAGCAGCTTAGTAGGGCTAGCGGGAGCCGGCGATGAGCAGTTCTTC
TRBD1 TRBJ1-5 TRBV27 . CASKTGGTPQHF TGTGCCAGCAAGACAGGGGGGACGCCCCAGCATTTT
. TRBJ1-4 TRBV30 . CAWSLGGLEKLFF TGTGCCTGGAGTCTCGGGGGGCTTGAAAAACTGTTTTTT
TRBD2 TRBJ2-7 TRBV7-6 . CASSSGLGYEQYF TGTGCCAGCAGCTCGGGACTAGGCTACGAGCAGTACTTC
. TRBJ1-2 TRBV4-3 . CASSQDLIGLYGYTF TGCGCCAGCAGCCAAGATCTCATAGGGCTCTATGGCTACACCTTC
. TRBJ2-1 TRBV5-6 . CASSPADIPFSYNEQFF TGTGCCAGCAGCCCTGCGGACATTCCCTTCTCCTACAATGAGCAGTTCTTC
. TRBJ2-2 TRBV7-2 . CASSLGPGELFF TGTGCCAGCAGCTTAGGTCCCGGGGAGCTGTTTTTT
TRBD1 TRBJ2-4 TRBV19 . CASSIEGTGHRQNIQYF TGTGCCAGTAGTATAGAGGGGACAGGGCACCGCCAAAACATTCAGTACTTC
TRBD1 TRBJ1-1 TRBV30 few CAWRGTGFTEAFF TGTGCCTGGAGGGGGACAGGTTTCACTGAAGCTTTCTTT